The 18 T cell receptor beta chains presented below share a single source sample, sequenced in a study of blood T cell repertoires in COVID-19. Repertoires were generated with immunoSEQ multiplex PCR, while TCRdb's copy carries only in-frame clones and drops some. This sample has about 300,000 clones, with under 90% found just once. The sequenced sample was PBMCs or T cells enriched from blood (not recorded which). These receptors were taken from a woman aged 18-29 years who had recovered from COVID-19.

This rearrangement joins TRBV5-1 to TRBJ1-4; the match to TRBD1 covers 7 bases. J gave up 8 bases and V 5 bases, and 9 bases lay outside the gene matches. This CDR3 is built from 14 residues. Germline-derived CDR1 and CDR2 are SGHRS and YFSETQ. CDR3 region: CASSSGQSKEKLFF. DNA for the CDR3: TGCGCCAGCAGTTCGGGACAGAGCAAGGAAAAACTGTTTTTT.

This sequence joins TRBV6-5 and TRBJ1-2; D perhaps matches TRBD1 (5 bases). The CDR3 is made up of 13 amino acids. The ends were cut back, 7 bases at V and 7 bases at J, with 16 bases in the middle. Germline-derived CDR1 and CDR2 are MNHEY and SVGAGI. The CDR3 reads CASTPGGAGGYTF. The CDR3 nucleotides are TGTGCCAGCACCCCTGGAGGGGCGGGTGGCTACACCTTC.

The chain joins TRBV3-1 (or the pseudogene TRBV3-2) to TRBJ2-5; 10 bases line up with TRBD1. V gave up 2 bases and J gave up 5 bases; unmatched junction bases: 8. The CDR3 totals 16 residues. Germline V lookup: CDR1 LGHDT, CDR2 YNNKEL (reference sequence). CDR3 sequence (DNA): TGTGCCAGCAGCCAAAATCTGGGACAGGGGATGGAGACCCAGTACTTC. Residues: CASSQNLGQGMETQYF.

The J gene is TRBJ2-3, the V gene TRBV28, with 10 positions matching TRBD2. CDR1 is MDHEN and CDR2 is SYDVKM in the germline V gene. The CDR3 length is 15 residues. V gave up 4 bases and J gave up 2 bases; unmatched junction bases: 3. The CDR3 bases are TGTGCCAGCAGTTCGAGCGGGAGGGACACAGATACGCAGTATTTT. It yields the protein CASSSSGRDTDTQYF.

V gene TRBV5-4 combines with J gene TRBJ1-4; 8 bases fit TRBD1. After removal of 3 bases from V and 7 bases from J, the junction contained 2 bases not matched to a gene. The germline CDR1 and CDR2 sequences are SGHNT and YYREEE (reference sequence). The CDR3 extends over 13 amino acids. This CDR3 is CASSSDRGEKLFF. CDR3 nucleotides: TGTGCCAGCAGCTCCGACAGGGGTGAAAAACTGTTTTTT.

To note about this clone: This specimen includes other DNA sequences encoding the same CDR3. This chain joins TRBV9 and TRBJ1-5; D may be TRBD1 (6 bases). V was shortened by 3 bases and J by 5 bases, with 9 bases between the two germline ends. From germline, CDR1 is SGDLS and CDR2 YYNGEE. This CDR3 is 13 amino acids long. CDR3 nucleotides: TGTGCCAGCAGCGAACAGGGTGATCAGCCCCAGCATTTT. Protein product: CASSEQGDQPQHF.

This clone was seen only once. This chain uses TRBV29-1 with TRBJ2-5, with unresolved D. V shed 6 bases and J shed 5 bases, with 16 bases lying between them. The length of the CDR3 is 13 residues. Germline V lookup: CDR1 SQVTM, CDR2 ANQGSEA. This chain's CDR3 is CSVASSVGETQYF. CDR3 bases: TGCAGCGTGGCCTCCTCGGTCGGGGAGACCCAGTACTTC.

The V call is TRBV3-1 (or the pseudogene TRBV3-2), the J call TRBJ1-2, with D perhaps matching TRBD1 (5 bases). The ends were cut back, 4 bases at V and 3 bases at J, with 15 bases in the middle. The CDR3 has 15 residues. Germline-derived CDR1 and CDR2 are LGHDT and YNNKEL (reference sequence). The CDR3 is CASSPLLRADYGYTF. The CDR3 DNA sequence: TGTGCCAGCAGCCCGCTTCTCAGGGCTGACTATGGCTACACCTTC.

This chain uses TRBV5-6 with TRBJ2-3; 9 bases agree with TRBD2. Trimming removed 4 bases from V and 6 bases from J; junction bases left unmatched: 9. Germline loops: CDR1 SGHDT, CDR2 YYEEEE. The CDR3 covers 15 residues. For the CDR3, the DNA is TGTGCCAGCAGCGGAGCCGGGACTAGCAGGGATACGCAGTATTTT. Translation gives CASSGAGTSRDTQYF.

The chain has TRBV4-1 and TRBJ1-6; 10 nucleotides align to TRBD1. Germline trimming cut 6 bases from V and 7 bases from J; bases unmatched to any gene: 6. The CDR3 contains 15 residues. The germline gives CDR1 MGHRA, CDR2 YSYEKL. CDR3 sequence reads: CASSLKGQGNSPLHF. DNA of the CDR3: TGCGCCAGCAGTCTGAAGGGACAGGGGAATTCACCCCTCCACTTT.

The chain joins TRBV5-4 to TRBJ1-2; tentatively, D is TRBD1 (5 bases). There are 14 residues in the CDR3. Trimming removed 1 base from V and 1 base from J, with 8 bases in between. Germline V gene sequence: CDR1 SGHNT, CDR2 YYREEE (reference sequence). In DNA form, the CDR3 reads TGTGCCAGCAGCTTGACGACAGTTAACTATGGCTACACCTTC. Translation gives CASSLTTVNYGYTF.

This sequence joins TRBV2 and TRBJ2-2; 10 bases match TRBD1. Germline V gives CDR1 SNHLY, CDR2 FYNNEI. V shed 8 bases and J 7 bases; nucleotides not matched to a gene: 7. The CDR3 is 14 amino acids. CDR3 DNA sequence: TGTGCCAGCGGGCCGGGACAGGGGATCGGGGAGCTGTTTTTT. Its translation is CASGPGQGIGELFF.

The chain joins TRBV29-1 to TRBJ2-1; D is perhaps TRBD2 (5 bases). Germline V gene lookup returns CDR1 SQVTM and CDR2 ANQGSEA. The CDR3 sequence is 15 residues long. The V end was cut by 7 bases, the J end by 1 base, with 17 bases between. The CDR3 sequence is CSGHLNTGSYNEQFF. CDR3 nucleotide sequence: TGCAGCGGGCACCTGAACACGGGGTCCTACAATGAGCAGTTCTTC.

The chain combines TRBV27 with TRBJ1-5, with D unclear. This CDR3 is 16 amino acids long. V dropped 4 bases and J dropped 6 bases, with 19 bases sitting between them. Germline CDR1 reads MNHEY; CDR2 reads SMNVEV (reference sequence). CDR3 sequence reads: CASSSADIVVGQPQHF. CDR3 bases: TGTGCCAGCAGTTCCGCCGACATTGTTGTGGGTCAGCCCCAGCATTTT.

The chain uses TRBV5-1 and TRBJ1-1, with D possibly being TRBD1 (5 bases). Trimming shortened V by 2 bases and J by 4 bases, and 21 bases separated the two germline ends. This CDR3 is 17 amino acids long. CDR1 and CDR2 (germline): SGHRS, YFSETQ. Written as DNA, the CDR3 is TGCGCCAGCAGCTTAACCGACCCACAGGCGTCGGGCACTGAAGCTTTCTTT. Encoded protein: CASSLTDPQASGTEAFF.

The V call is TRBV20-1, the J call TRBJ1-1, with 9 bases fitting TRBD1. The CDR3 has 11 amino acids. CDR1 is DFQATT and CDR2 is SNEGSKA in the germline V gene (reference sequence). Germline trimming cut 6 bases from V and 10 bases from J; bases unmatched to any gene: 6. CDR3 in amino acids: CSARDRERAFF. The CDR3 DNA sequence: TGCAGTGCACGGGACAGGGAAAGAGCTTTCTTT.

The rearrangement joins TRBV11-1 to TRBJ1-1; D call uncertain. The CDR3 spans 14 residues. Germline CDR1 SGHAT, CDR2 FQDESV (reference sequence). The ends were cut back, 5 bases at V and 0 bases at J, with 10 bases in the middle. In DNA, the CDR3 is TGTGCCAGCAGCCCGCGGGTTATGAACACTGAAGCTTTCTTT. As protein: CASSPRVMNTEAFF.

V gene TRBV29-1 combines with J gene TRBJ2-2, with 7 nucleotides matching TRBD1. J was trimmed by 8 bases and V by 2 bases; bases with no gene match: 2. The germline V gene encodes CDR1 SQVTM and CDR2 ANQGSEA. The length of the CDR3 is 12 residues. CDR3 residues: CSVEYRGGELFF. The DNA for the CDR3 is TGCAGCGTTGAATACAGGGGAGGGGAGCTGTTTTTT.